This T cell receptor (beta chain) was found in a study of response to subunit inactivated influenza vaccine. Of note for this clonotype: What it binds is not known.

A single record per CDR3 protein comes from TCRdb applying MiXCR to the RT-PCR reads. The sample has about 300,000 distinct CDR3 sequences, 20% to 25% seen once. Study-wide findings and caveats: Authors proposed each seasonal influenza vaccination draws in few new T cells.

The CDR3 sequence is 11 residues long. The V end was cut by 5 bases, the J end by 7 bases, with 6 bases between. This rearrangement joins TRBV12-3 or TRBV12-4 to TRBJ2-1; no firm D call. This TCR came from a man aged 50 to 69 who received an inactivated influenza vaccine. Sequencing was performed on PBMCs from blood, taken about 19 months after vaccination. The CDR3 bases are TGTGCCAGCAGTCTCCCGAATGAGCAGTTCTTC. This gives the protein CASSLPNEQFF.